The present T cell receptor beta chain was sequenced within a study of T cell responses to AZD1222 COVID-19 vaccine. Comments on this clone: Its antigen is currently unknown.

Sequencing used immunoSEQ multiplex PCR; TCRdb keeps in-frame clones, though not all of them. The sample includes about 21,000 clones, roughly 82% of them seen just once. CDR1 is MDHEN, CDR2 SYDVKM, per germline. J lost 2 bases, V lost 6 bases, and 8 bases had no gene match. This CDR3 spans 15 amino acids. Regarding the study as a whole: Repertoire collection took place solely once the T cell response had peaked. Clonal diversity was possibly underestimated, and white British individuals and females predominated among donors. CD4 TCRs associated with vaccination spanned spike, dominating at 160-218 and 743-854.

This chain links TRBV28 with TRBJ2-7; 9 nucleotides line up with TRBD2. This receptor was identified in an adult in good health. The sequencing used peripheral blood, collected on day 0 of AZD1222 vaccination. This CDR3 reads CASRHTSGLTYEQYF. The CDR3 nucleotides are TGTGCCAGCAGGCACACTAGCGGGTTAACCTACGAGCAGTACTTC.